This T cell receptor (beta chain) was profiled in a study of shared clonotypes between healthy human individuals. This table comes from immunoSEQ multiplex PCR, and its TCRdb copy is limited to in-frame clones, with some not included. The sample lists 2 million to 2.5 million clones; 90% to 97% were seen once. CDR3 length: 14 amino acids. Trimming cost V 1 base and J 9 bases, with 13 bases left between them. Germline lookup yields CDR1 SGHTA and CDR2 FQGNSA. This TCR was recovered from a man aged 18 to 35 in good health. V and J are TRBV7-2 and TRBJ1-5, with a weak D call TRBD1 (5 bases). The sequencing input was naive CD4+ T cells sorted from blood. The subset is: CD45RA+ positively selected. In DNA, the CDR3 is TGTGCCAGCAGCTTAGTGCTAGGCCAGGGGCCCCAGCATTTT. As protein: CASSLVLGQGPQHF. Full variable domain (missing parts from reference TRBV7-2 and TRBJ1-5): GAGVSQSPSNKVTEKGKDVELRCDPISGHTALYWYRQSLGQGLEFLIYFQGNSAPDKSGLPSDRFSAERTGGSVSTLTIQRTQQEDSAVYLCASSLVLGQGPQHFGDGTRLSIL.